The sequence of this TCR beta chain was determined in a study of beta chain features in type 1 diabetes. Points from the study as a whole: Patients with Type 1 diabetes showed moderately but significantly shorter TCRB CDR3s in all four CD4+ subsets.

V was shortened by 4 bases and J by 1 base, with 11 bases between the two germline ends. This CDR3 region has 14 residues. Germline-derived CDR1 and CDR2 are SGHDT and YYEEEE. Every bit of the isolated RNA underwent reverse transcription, so sequencing read expressed TCRB transcripts. The repertoire was sequenced with immunoSEQ multiplex PCR; TCRdb's copy has only in-frame clones and lacks some. The table shows 240,000 or so clones, with over 11% occurring only once. A word on this clone: Its antigen is currently unknown.

This chain uses TRBV5-6 with TRBJ1-1, with D unclear. This receptor was obtained from a man aged 25-45 years with type 1 diabetes. Sequenced sample: naive CD4+ T cells from blood. The CDR3 nucleotides are TGTGCCAGCAGCCGTGACATCACGAACACTGAAGCTTTCTTT. Its translation is CASSRDITNTEAFF.